One T cell receptor beta chain is described in this entry. What it recognizes is unknown. Libraries were prepared by immunoSEQ multiplex PCR; TCRdb keeps only in-frame clonotypes and omits some of them. The sample holds about 380,000 clones, 96% seen once. This sample is part of a study of shared clonotypes between healthy human individuals. Study conclusions and caveats: Researchers found naive subsets generally carried larger estimated richness than memory subsets. Lower generation probabilities were found for non-shared clonotypes than for those shared by all four donors.

With 3 bases removed from V and 7 bases from J, the gap between germline ends came to 6 bases. Germline V CDR1 and CDR2: DFQATT, SNEGSKA (reference sequence). The CDR3 has 11 amino acids. This chain joins TRBV20-1 and TRBJ1-4; no clear D. This sequence was found in a man younger than 40 in good health. The material sequenced was memory CD8+ T cells sorted from blood. Regarding subset: CD45RO+ cells pooled with CCR7-negative TemRA cells. The CDR3 DNA reads TGCAGTGCTAGCGGGAGTGAAAAACTGTTTTTT. Translating gives CSASGSEKLFF.